What follows are 8 T cell receptor beta chains derived from one specimen sequenced in a study of T-cell reconstitution after alpha-beta-depleted transplantation in children. Preparation of the TCRbeta library was carried out with unique molecular identifiers. TCRdb redid the calling of the PCR reads with MiXCR, one entry per CDR3 protein. The data show approximately 500,000 distinct CDR3 sequences, with about 10% seen just once and approximately 2% held by the top ten. The sample consisted of PBMCs, taken before TCRalphabeta/CD19-depleted stem cell transplant. Source of these receptors: a child younger than 10 with inherited bone marrow failure, due to receive a stem cell transplant.

This chain joins TRBV7-9 and TRBJ1-2; no firm D call. V was trimmed by 2 bases and J by 7 bases, leaving 8 bases between them. The germline V gene has CDR1 SEHNR and CDR2 FQNEAQ (reference sequence). The CDR3 has 12 residues. This chain's CDR3 is CASSLPGLGYTF. The CDR3 DNA sequence: TGTGCCAGCAGCTTACCGGGTCTTGGCTACACCTTC.

This clonotype was seen ten or more times. The chain recombines TRBV4-2 with TRBJ1-1; D call uncertain. This CDR3 has 15 residues. Trimming stripped 0 bases from V and 2 bases from J, with 10 bases between. From germline, CDR1 is LGHNA and CDR2 YNFKEQ. Written as DNA, the CDR3 is TGTGCCAGCAGCCAAGAAAAGGACCGTAACACTGAAGCTTTCTTT. It yields the protein CASSQEKDRNTEAFF.

This clonotype showed up many times. V gene TRBV28 combines with J gene TRBJ1-1, with 7 bases lining up with TRBD1. CDR1 is MDHEN and CDR2 is SYDVKM in the germline V gene. V gave up 3 bases and J gave up 2 bases; unmatched junction bases: 9. The CDR3 is made up of 16 amino acids. The CDR3 loop is CASSFRQGWSNTEAFF. The CDR3 DNA sequence: TGTGCCAGCAGTTTCCGACAGGGATGGAGTAACACTGAAGCTTTCTTT.

This clonotype has a count of ten or more. The rearrangement links TRBV28 to TRBJ2-4; D gene uncertain. The V end lost 6 bases, the J end lost 0 bases, and 15 bases lay between the germline ends. The V gene's germline CDR1 is MDHEN and CDR2 SYDVKM. The CDR3 runs 16 residues. DNA for the CDR3: TGTGCCAGCAGCTACGAGCCAGTACTAGCCAAAAACATTCAGTACTTC. Amino acid sequence: CASSYEPVLAKNIQYF.

This clonotype was counted only a few times. The chain links TRBV7-2 to TRBJ2-2; 13 bases map to TRBD2. The germline V gene has CDR1 SGHTA and CDR2 FQGNSA. Losses at the gene ends were 6 bases for V and 4 bases for J; bases not matched to a gene: 5. The CDR3 length is 16 residues. The CDR3: CASRLTSGRGTGELFF. CDR3 nucleotides: TGTGCCAGCAGGCTTACTAGCGGGAGGGGCACCGGGGAGCTGTTTTTT.

This clonotype was seen ten or more times. Written as DNA, the CDR3 is TGTGCCAGCTCACCACCCCTAGCCGGACCAACCTACGAGCAGTACTTC. Translation: CASSPPLAGPTYEQYF. This sequence joins TRBV18 and TRBJ2-7; a weak D match, TRBD2 (5 bases). The CDR3 has 16 amino acids. Trimming took 0 bases from V and 2 from J, leaving 14 bases between them. Germline V gene data show CDR1 as KGHSH and CDR2 as LQKENI.

This clonotype came up many times. The chain uses TRBV5-1 and TRBJ2-3; the D gene is possibly TRBD2 (6 bases). Trimming removed 3 bases from V and 6 bases from J, with 14 bases in between. Per the germline V gene, CDR1 is SGHRS and CDR2 is YFSETQ. The CDR3 loop spans 14 amino acids. The CDR3 region has the DNA TGCGCCAGCAGCTCCGGAGGGGATGGCGATACGCAGTATTTT. Translated, it gives CASSSGGDGDTQYF.

The V gene is TRBV4-3, the J gene TRBJ2-7; D call uncertain. V was shortened by 4 bases and J by 3 bases, with 19 bases between the two germline ends. Germline CDR1 LGHNA, CDR2 YSLEER. CDR3 length: 16 amino acids. This CDR3 reads CASSPQTTVRGYEQYF. The CDR3 coding sequence is TGCGCCAGCAGCCCACAAACAACGGTGCGCGGCTACGAGCAGTACTTC.